The T cell receptor beta chain described here comes from a study of blood T cell repertoires in COVID-19. Study information: Whether acute or convalescent, the COVID-19 samples came from the United States, Italy and Spain.

The CDR3 has 13 amino acids. V lost 5 bases and J lost 2, with 10 bases in between. CDR1 is WNHNN, CDR2 SYGVQD, per germline (reference sequence). Study processing details: Amplification of reference gene primers was used by the study to estimate nucleated cell counts. This table comes from immunoSEQ multiplex PCR, and its TCRdb copy is limited to in-frame clones, with some not included. V and J calls and clone size are those listed in that table; D and trimming were worked out from the DNA. There are over 100,000 clones in the sample; 80% to 90% occur only once, and roughly 14% lies in the top ten. The rearrangement joins TRBV10-1 to TRBJ2-7; a weak D match, TRBD1 (5 bases). The sequence derives from a man in his fifties or sixties with acute or convalescent COVID-19. Sequencing used peripheral blood. The CDR3 loop is CASSRQFAYEQYF. CDR3 coding DNA: TGCGCCAGCAGTCGACAGTTCGCCTACGAGCAGTACTTC.